Shown below are 14 T cell receptor beta chains from a single sample sequenced in a study of T cell responses to AZD1222 COVID-19 vaccine. Using immunoSEQ multiplex PCR, the repertoire was profiled, and TCRdb retains in-frame clones only, with some absent. This sample yields 84,000 or so clones, of which 91% are seen a single time; 5.2% belongs to the top ten. Source: peripheral blood, taken on day 0 of MenACWY control vaccination. The receptors derive from an adult in good health.

The chain employs TRBV21-1 and TRBJ2-3; TRBD1 reflects the table's D call only, with no check against the DNA. TRBV21-1 is a known pseudogene. The CDR3 extends over 15 amino acids. In nucleotides, the CDR3 is TGTGCCAGCAGCAAGTGGACAGGTAGCACAGATACGCAGTATTTT. It yields the protein CASSKWTGSTDTQYF.

Only one count was recorded for this clone. The chain carries TRBV11-2 and TRBJ2-3; no firm D call. Deletions cut 0 bases from V and 4 bases from J, with 11 bases between. CDR3 length equals 15 residues. Germline loops: CDR1 SGHAT, CDR2 FQNNGV. The CDR3 DNA reads as TGTGCCAGCAGCTTAGATCACGAAGCAGCAGATACGCAGTATTTT. This gives the protein CASSLDHEAADTQYF.

The rearrangement uses TRBV6-4 and TRBJ1-6; possibly TRBD1 for D (6 bases). Germline lookup yields CDR1 MRHNA and CDR2 SNTAGT. The CDR3 totals 15 residues. V was pared by 6 bases and J by 7 bases, with 16 bases between. DNA of the CDR3: TGTGCCAGCAGACCTCTCGAGGGGGGCAATTCACCCCTCCACTTT. As protein: CASRPLEGGNSPLHF.

The chain has TRBV7-2 and TRBJ1-2; a possible D gene is TRBD1 (6 bases). The V gene lost 2 bases and the J gene lost 8 bases, with 12 bases spanning the gap. This CDR3 spans 13 amino acids. CDR1 is SGHTA and CDR2 is FQGNSA in the germline V gene. Here the CDR3 DNA reads TGTGCCAGCAGCTTAAATGACAGGCGGGGCTACACCTTC. Amino acid sequence: CASSLNDRRGYTF.

This chain uses TRBV10-2 with TRBJ1-3, with D possibly being TRBD1 (5 bases). Germline V gene sequence: CDR1 WSHSY, CDR2 SAAADI. V lost 2 bases and J lost 0, with 5 bases in between. CDR3 size: 14 residues. In nucleotides, the CDR3 is TGCGCCAGCAGTGAGCAGGGCTCTGGAAACACCATATATTTT. Protein: CASSEQGSGNTIYF.

The V gene is TRBV2, the J gene TRBJ2-1; TRBD2 matches 8 bases. Trimming cost V 1 base and J 4 bases; bases outside gene matches: 3. Per germline, CDR1 SNHLY and CDR2 FYNNEI. CDR3 length: 15 amino acids. In DNA, the CDR3 is TGTGCCAGCAGTGAAGAGGGACTAGTTTACAATGAGCAGTTCTTC. Protein product: CASSEEGLVYNEQFF.

This clone was observed once. The rearrangement links TRBV19 to TRBJ2-5; D is undetermined. CDR1 LNHDA and CDR2 SQIVND come from the germline V gene (reference sequence). Trimming took 6 bases from V and 0 from J, leaving 11 bases between them. This CDR3 contains 14 residues. The chain's CDR3 is CASSPRFYQETQYF. The CDR3 region has the DNA TGTGCCAGTAGCCCCAGGTTCTACCAAGAGACCCAGTACTTC.

Concerning this clone: Other nucleotide sequences in the sample specify the same CDR3. CDR3 residues: CASSLGQGANTEAFF. CDR3 sequence (DNA): TGCGCCAGCAGCTTAGGCCAGGGCGCGAACACTGAAGCTTTCTTT. The chain recombines TRBV5-1 with TRBJ1-1; a possible D gene is TRBD1 (5 bases). Looked up from germline, CDR1 is SGHRS and CDR2 is YFSETQ. This CDR3 has 15 amino acids. The V gene lost 2 bases and the J gene lost 1 base, with 12 bases spanning the gap. The entire variable domain, with the rest obtained from reference TRBV5-1 and TRBJ1-1, is as follows: KAGVTQTPRYLIKTRGQQVTLSCSPISGHRSVSWYQQTPGQGLQFLFEYFSETQRNKGNFPGRFSGRQFSNSRSEMNVSTLELGDSALYLCASSLGQGANTEAFFGQGTRLTVV.

This clone is a singleton in its sample. The genes are TRBV2 and TRBJ2-1, with 7 bases matching TRBD2. The CDR3 is 13 residues long. The V gene's germline CDR1 is SNHLY and CDR2 FYNNEI. With V trimmed by 7 bases and J by 2 bases, 2 bases remained unmatched. CDR3 sequence: CASTGGPYNEQFF. The CDR3 coding sequence is TGTGCCAGCACGGGGGGTCCCTACAATGAGCAGTTCTTC.

The DNA for the CDR3 is TGTGCCAGCAGCTTGGGGACAGGGGGCGGTTACGAGCAGTACTTC. Translated: CASSLGTGGGYEQYF. The chain combines TRBV7-9 with TRBJ2-7; 12 bases align to TRBD1. V was pared by 3 bases and J by 4 bases, with 4 bases of the junction left unmatched. Germline V gene data show CDR1 as SEHNR and CDR2 as FQNEAQ (reference sequence). This CDR3 is 15 amino acids long.

This sequence joins TRBV27 and TRBJ1-1; tentatively, D is TRBD1 (6 bases). V dropped 2 bases and J dropped 3 bases, with 10 bases sitting between them. The CDR3 runs 14 residues. CDR1 MNHEY and CDR2 SMNVEV come from the germline V gene (reference sequence). The CDR3 region is CASSLGGADTEAFF. For the CDR3, the DNA is TGTGCCAGCAGTTTAGGGGGCGCTGACACTGAAGCTTTCTTT.

This clone was seen only once. This chain uses TRBV4-2 with TRBJ2-2; possible D gene TRBD1, 5 bases. Trimming stripped 4 bases from V and 4 bases from J, with 7 bases between. From germline, CDR1 is LGHNA and CDR2 YNFKEQ. The CDR3 sequence is 13 residues long. CDR3 bases: TGTGCCAGCAGCCGGACAAGCACCGGGGAGCTGTTTTTT. Protein: CASSRTSTGELFF.

This clone is medium-sized (0.01 to 0.1%) by share. This chain connects TRBV6-2 or TRBV6-3 to TRBJ2-7, with D possibly TRBD2 on 6 matching bases. The CDR3 consists of 14 residues. Germline loops: CDR1 MNHEY, CDR2 SVGEGT. V shed 5 bases and J shed 1 base, with 12 bases lying between them. The CDR3 protein is CASSVEEGSYEQYF. CDR3 nucleotide sequence: TGTGCCAGCAGTGTGGAGGAGGGTTCCTACGAGCAGTACTTC.

The DNA for the CDR3 is TGTGCTAGTGGTTCCGTAACAGGGGATAGATATGGCTACACCTTC. Translated: CASGSVTGDRYGYTF. This sequence joins TRBV12-5 and TRBJ1-2, with 7 bases fitting TRBD1. V trimming: 4 bases; J trimming: 5 bases; junction bases outside the gene matches: 10. The CDR3 covers 15 residues. Germline-derived CDR1 and CDR2 are LGHNT and FRNRAP.